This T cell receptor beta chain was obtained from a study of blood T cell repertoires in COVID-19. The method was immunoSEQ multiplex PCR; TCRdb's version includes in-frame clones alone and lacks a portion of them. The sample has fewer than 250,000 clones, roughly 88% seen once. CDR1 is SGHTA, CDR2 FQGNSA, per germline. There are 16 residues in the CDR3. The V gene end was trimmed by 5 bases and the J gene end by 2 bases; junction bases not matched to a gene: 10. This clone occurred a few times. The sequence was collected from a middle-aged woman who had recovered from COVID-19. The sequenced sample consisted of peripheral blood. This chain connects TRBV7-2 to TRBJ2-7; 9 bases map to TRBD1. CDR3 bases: TGTGCCAGCAGCCGGGGGACAGGGAATCCTGCCTACGAGCAGTACTTC. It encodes CASSRGTGNPAYEQYF.